This T cell receptor beta chain comes out of a study of blood T cell repertoires in COVID-19. Only in-frame clones appear in the TCRdb table, and some are missing; sequencing was by immunoSEQ multiplex PCR. The sample records under 300,000 clones, about 86% being singletons. This clone was picked up a small number of times. Per germline, CDR1 SNHLY and CDR2 FYNNEI. The junction had 8 bases not matched to a gene; V was cut back by 1 base and J by 2 bases. CDR3 length: 17 residues. V is TRBV2 and J is TRBJ2-7, with 10 nucleotides matching TRBD2. This sequence originates from a woman in her twenties or thirties with COVID-19, enrolled during active disease. The sample was peripheral blood. DNA for the CDR3: TGTGCCAGCAGTGAAGTTGTGCGGACTAGCGGCCCCTACGAGCAGTACTTC. It translates to CASSEVVRTSGPYEQYF.